This T cell receptor (beta chain) was recorded in a study of T cell responses to AZD1222 COVID-19 vaccine. Study findings and constraints: Repertoire sampling happened only post peak T cell response. White British ancestry dominated among donors, who included more females, and clonal diversity was possibly underestimated.

This CDR3 comprises 14 residues. Germline V gene sequence: CDR1 KGHDR, CDR2 SFDVKD. V gave up 3 bases and J gave up 7 bases, with 14 bases separating them. Clones were sequenced by immunoSEQ multiplex PCR, and TCRdb holds only the in-frame ones, with some missing. The sample lists roughly 130,000 clones, about 90% occurring once. Points on this clone: Antigen specificity is unknown.

The chain uses TRBV24-1 and TRBJ1-2, with D possibly being TRBD1 (5 bases). This specimen consisted of peripheral blood, obtained on day 0 of AZD1222 vaccination. The TCR comes from an adult in good health. The CDR3 DNA sequence: TGTGCCACCAGTGATAGGCTGGGGGTAGGTGGCTACACCTTC. Translating it yields CATSDRLGVGGYTF.